Listed below are T cell receptor beta chains from one sample, sequenced in a study of radiotherapy plus CTLA-4 blockade in lung cancer. TCRdb's table, derived via immunoSEQ multiplex PCR, lists solely in-frame clones and lacks some. The sample shows about 80,000 clones, 78% of them seen only once. The sample here was peripheral blood, taken from a patient treated with radiotherapy plus ipilimumab. These receptors were taken from a human donor with non-small cell lung cancer whose response to radiotherapy plus ipilimumab could not be evaluated. Some clones in this sample may be carry-over from other donors' samples. The CDR3 runs from the conserved cysteine through the conserved F or W. The D gene is left open where the match is weak. Clone size is stated in some rows and not others, as once, few, many or a class when expanded.

J	size	V	D	DNA	CDR3
TRBJ1-2	few	TRBV6-4	TRBD1	TGTGCCAGCACCGGACAGGGGGAAGCTAACTATGGCTACACCTTC	CASTGQGEANYGYTF
TRBJ2-4	NA	TRBV5-1	NA	TGCGCCAGCAGCTTGGCCTCCCAAAACATTCAGTACTTC	CASSLASQNIQYF
TRBJ2-3	NA	TRBV5-1	TRBD2	TGCGCCAGCAGCTTGGGCGGGGGGTCCCCAGATACGCAGTATTTT	CASSLGGGSPDTQYF
TRBJ1-3	NA	TRBV4-2	NA	TGTGCCAGCAGCCAAGATTTGGCGGTCTCTGGAAACACCATATATTTT	CASSQDLAVSGNTIYF
TRBJ2-1	NA	TRBV5-6	TRBD2	TGTGCCAGCAGCTTGGGAATAAGCGGGGGGAAGCAGTTCTTC	CASSLGISGGKQFF
TRBJ1-6	NA	TRBV9	TRBD1	TGTGCCAGCAGCGTAGAGGGACAGGGGAATTCACCCCTCCACTTT	CASSVEGQGNSPLHF
TRBJ2-3	NA	TRBV13	NA	TGTGCCAGCAGCCGGGGCACAGATACGCAGTATTTT	CASSRGTDTQYF
TRBJ1-1	NA	TRBV6-1	NA	TGTGCCAGCATTTCACTCGTCGGGGTTGGCACTGAAGCTTTCTTT	CASISLVGVGTEAFF
TRBJ1-1	few	TRBV6-1	TRBD1	TGTGCCAGCATCCGGGACAGGGGGGCATCGGCTGAAGCTTTCTTT	CASIRDRGASAEAFF
TRBJ2-5	once	TRBV14	NA	TGTGCCAGCAGCCGCGTTTACCAAGAGACCCAGTACTTC	CASSRVYQETQYF
TRBJ2-5	many	TRBV7-9	NA	TGTGCCAGCAGCTCCTGGGGGGGACAGGAGGAGACCCAGTACTTC	CASSSWGGQEETQYF
TRBJ1-3	NA	TRBV7-6	NA	TGTGCCAGCAGCTTGCCAACAGTAAGCTCTGGAAACACCATATATTTT	CASSLPTVSSGNTIYF
TRBJ2-2	NA	TRBV4-1	TRBD1	TGCGCCAGCAGGAGACAGGGCTTGAACACCGGGGAGCTGTTTTTT	CASRRQGLNTGELFF
TRBJ1-1	NA	TRBV2	TRBD1	TGTGCCAGCGCAGACAGGGGCGGGTACACTGAAGCTTTCTTT	CASADRGGYTEAFF
TRBJ1-2	NA	TRBV6-4	NA	TGTGCCAGCAGCGACCGAGGGGGAAGGTATGGCTACACCTTC	CASSDRGGRYGYTF
TRBJ1-2	NA	TRBV7-9	NA	TGTGCCAGCTCGCGGGCCTATGGCTACACCTTC	CASSRAYGYTF
TRBJ1-2	NA	TRBV6-4	NA	TGTGCCAGCAGTGACCCGTTCAGGGAAAACTATGGCTACACCTTC	CASSDPFRENYGYTF
TRBJ1-1	NA	TRBV5-1	NA	TGCGCCAGCAGCTTGGCCGGGGAAAGGACTGAAGCTTTCTTT	CASSLAGERTEAFF
TRBJ2-3	once	TRBV4-2	TRBD2	TGTGCCAGCAGCCTCCATAATATAGCGGGGGGCTGGACTGATACGCAGTATTTT	CASSLHNIAGGWTDTQYF
TRBJ1-6	few	TRBV7-9	TRBD1	TGTGCGTCGGGACAGAATAATTCACCCCTCCACTTT	CASGQNNSPLHF
TRBJ1-2	once	TRBV7-9	NA	TGTGCCAGCAGCTTACCGGGCAGGGTAAGAGGCTACACCTTC	CASSLPGRVRGYTF
TRBJ2-5	NA	TRBV10-3	NA	TGTGCCATCAGTGGAGTAGGGGGAGGGGCAGAGACCCAGTACTTC	CAISGVGGGAETQYF